These T cell receptor beta chains were read from a single sample in a study of technical replicates of blood from a handful of donors. Produced via immunoSEQ multiplex PCR; TCRdb's table is partial and in-frame only. The sample shows 95,000 to 100,000 clones, 96% of them seen only once. The material sequenced was T cells isolated from PBMCs. These receptors all stem from a human donor in good health. CDR3s include the opening cysteine and the closing phenylalanine or tryptophan. A D gene is named only where the DNA matches it firmly. Clone size, where shown, is once, few, many, or a class for clones that have expanded.

D gene | clone size | CDR3 length | J gene | V gene | CDR3 DNA | CDR3 protein
TRBD1 | NA | 13 | TRBJ2-7 | TRBV7-2 | TGTGCCAGCAGGCAGGGGGCAAATTACGAGCAGTACTTC | CASRQGANYEQYF
NA | once | 16 | TRBJ1-1 | TRBV2 | TGTGCCAGCAGACCAAGGGAACGGGGGTTAGGCACTGAAGCTTTCTTT | CASRPRERGLGTEAFF
NA | NA | 15 | TRBJ1-1 | TRBV2 | TGTGCCAGCACCGAAGAGCCAGGCAAGTTGACTGAAGCTTTCTTT | CASTEEPGKLTEAFF
NA | once | 14 | TRBJ1-1 | TRBV19 | TGTGCCAGTAGGGAGGGGAGGATGAACACTGAAGCTTTCTTT | CASREGRMNTEAFF
NA | NA | 15 | TRBJ2-3 | TRBV5-1 | TGCGCCAGCAGCTTGGGGTTAGCGAGCACAGATACGCAGTATTTT | CASSLGLASTDTQYF
NA | NA | 14 | TRBJ1-1 | TRBV7-8 | TGTGCCAGCAGCCCGAGGGGGAGGGCCACTGAAGCTTTCTTT | CASSPRGRATEAFF
TRBD2 | NA | 15 | TRBJ2-1 | TRBV27 | TGTGCCAGCAGCCCTCGGGGGGGTCTATACAATGAGCAGTTCTTC | CASSPRGGLYNEQFF
NA | NA | 13 | TRBJ2-2 | TRBV14 | TGTGCCAGCAGCCAAGCGTACACCGGGGAGCTGTTTTTT | CASSQAYTGELFF
NA | NA | 17 | TRBJ2-3 | TRBV19 | TGTGCCAGTAGGGATCAAAGAACTACAGGGTCCACAGATACGCAGTATTTT | CASRDQRTTGSTDTQYF
TRBD2 | NA | 15 | TRBJ2-7 | TRBV10-3 | TGTGCCATCACCCCGGGACTAGCGGCCACCTACGAGCAGTACTTC | CAITPGLAATYEQYF